Listed here are 29 T cell receptor beta chains from one sample, sequenced in a study of T cell clusters in autoimmune cytopenias (dated by TCRdb to about 2019). The sequencing machine was an Illumina MiSeq. To amplify TRB rearrangements, a touch-down multiplex PCR protocol was run with the TRB-A and TRB-B primer pools combined in a single tube. Based on TCRdb reprocessing of the reads, there is one entry per CDR3 protein sequence, and DNA is missing. In this sample's table one finds about 6,800 distinct CDR3 sequences. Around 23% of the sample goes to the ten largest clones. TRB amplification used roughly 250 ng of peripheral blood genomic DNA, tens of thousands of genome equivalents, per sample. What was sequenced was peripheral blood. Receptor source: a human donor with an autoimmune cytopenia or autoimmune hepatitis (not recorded which).

This chain joins TRBV24-1 and TRBJ2-2; checking the TCRdb D call of TRBD2 is not possible without DNA. Germline V CDR1 and CDR2: KGHDR, SFDVKD. The CDR3 extends over 15 amino acids. The CDR3 reads CATTQLAGFTGELFF.

This clonotype is called medium-sized based on its frequency. The V call is TRBV19, the J call TRBJ1-6. The CDR3 sequence is 15 residues long. CDR1 LNHDA and CDR2 SQIVND come from the germline V gene (reference sequence). This chain's CDR3 is CASSIQINYNSPLHF.

The chain combines TRBV15 with TRBJ2-1. This CDR3 spans 14 amino acids. Germline V gives CDR1 LNHNV, CDR2 YYDKDF (reference sequence). CDR3 sequence reads: CATSRDIGYNEQFF. The whole variable domain, filled in from reference TRBV15 and TRBJ2-1, reads DAMVIQNPRYQVTQFGKPVTLSCSQTLNHNVMYWYQQKSSQAPKLLFHYYDKDFNNEADTPDNFQSRRPNTSFCFLDIRSPGLGDTAMYLCATSRDIGYNEQFFGPGTRLTVL.

According to its frequency, this clonotype is medium-sized. V usage is TRBV29-1 and J usage is TRBJ1-2; TCRdb calls TRBD1, which cannot be checked without DNA. The germline CDR1 and CDR2 sequences are SQVTM and ANQGSEA. There are 13 residues in the CDR3. The CDR3 region is CSVGTSPAYGYTF.

This clonotype is called medium-sized based on its frequency. The rearrangement joins TRBV27 to TRBJ2-7. The CDR3 runs to 14 residues. Per the germline V gene, CDR1 is MNHEY and CDR2 is SMNVEV (reference sequence). This CDR3 is CASSSLDRPYEQYF.

This rearrangement joins TRBV27 to TRBJ1-2; without DNA, the TCRdb call of TRBD1 cannot be checked. CDR3 length equals 11 residues. Per germline, CDR1 MNHEY and CDR2 SMNVEV (reference sequence). The CDR3 is CASSGGWGYTF.

J is TRBJ1-2 and V is TRBV6-5; TCRdb reports TRBD1, a call that lacks DNA to check it against. CDR1 and CDR2 (germline): MNHEY, SVGAGI. CDR3 length: 14 amino acids. CDR3 residues: CASSRDRNNYGYTF.

The chain is built from TRBV14 and TRBJ2-7. The V gene's germline CDR1 is SGHDN and CDR2 FVKESK. The CDR3 loop spans 14 amino acids. CDR3 region: CASSRATETYEQYF.

This sequence joins TRBV12-3 or TRBV12-4 and TRBJ1-2; the TCRdb call, TRBD1, lacks DNA for checking. The CDR3 is 14 amino acids. The CDR3: CASSRQDRVQGYTF.

This clonotype is labeled medium-sized based on frequency. V is TRBV6-5 and J is TRBJ1-2. This CDR3 contains 12 residues. The germline CDR1 and CDR2 sequences are MNHEY and SVGAGI. CDR3 region: CASSYVGNGYTF.

V gene TRBV6-5 combines with J gene TRBJ2-2; TCRdb proposes TRBD1, but this gene call is untestable without DNA. CDR3 length: 19 amino acids. The germline V gene has CDR1 MNHEY and CDR2 SVGAGI. This chain's CDR3 is CASSAQWGVTKANTGELFF.

The chain employs TRBV12-3 or TRBV12-4 and TRBJ1-2; the D gene TCRdb calls, TRBD1, cannot be checked with no DNA. The CDR3 length is 13 residues. The CDR3 sequence is CASSLPGQDGYTF.

Considering frequency, this clonotype is medium-sized. The chain has TRBV11-1 and TRBJ1-1; TCRdb indicates TRBD1, and absent DNA this call remains unverified. Germline V gene lookup returns CDR1 SGHAT and CDR2 FQDESV (reference sequence). CDR3 length: 13 residues. The CDR3 loop reads CASSLRENVEAFF.

This clonotype is deemed medium-sized by its frequency. The chain has TRBV5-6 and TRBJ2-3. The CDR3 runs to 11 residues. The germline gives CDR1 SGHDT, CDR2 YYEEEE. The CDR3 is CASRRTDTQYF.

The chain joins TRBV5-6 to TRBJ2-3. Germline V gives CDR1 SGHDT, CDR2 YYEEEE. The CDR3 has 15 residues. The CDR3 loop reads CASSWTATGTDTQYF.

This clonotype is classed as medium-sized (0.01 to 0.1%) by frequency. V is TRBV6-5 and J is TRBJ1-3; checking the TCRdb D call of TRBD1 is not possible without DNA. There are 13 residues in the CDR3. Germline values: CDR1 MNHEY, CDR2 SVGAGI. This chain's CDR3 is CASISPGGNTIYF.

The genes are TRBV27 and TRBJ2-6; the D call from TCRdb, TRBD1, cannot be confirmed without DNA. Germline CDR1 MNHEY, CDR2 SMNVEV (reference sequence). The CDR3 totals 15 residues. The CDR3 loop reads CASSADRAGANVLTF.

The V gene is TRBV5-4, the J gene TRBJ1-6; TCRdb designates TRBD1, a call that cannot be tested without DNA. CDR1 is SGHNT, CDR2 YYREEE, per germline (reference sequence). This CDR3 comprises 15 residues. This CDR3 is CASSLGREQDSPLHF.

CDR3 residues: CASSIQGPGNTEAFF. V gene TRBV19 combines with J gene TRBJ1-1; checking the TCRdb D call of TRBD1 is not possible without DNA. The V gene's germline CDR1 is LNHDA and CDR2 SQIVND (reference sequence). CDR3 size: 15 residues.

The chain's CDR3 is CASSLGHQGTEAFF. The rearrangement joins TRBV5-6 to TRBJ1-1; TCRdb lists TRBD1, though no DNA is available to test this call. This CDR3 comprises 14 residues. The germline V gene has CDR1 SGHDT and CDR2 YYEEEE.

V gene TRBV20-1 combines with J gene TRBJ2-1. The CDR3 runs 15 residues. Germline CDR1 is DFQATT and CDR2 is SNEGSKA (reference sequence). Here the CDR3 reads CSAPRLGLVDNEQFF.

The chain uses TRBV7-6 and TRBJ1-2; TCRdb designates TRBD1, a call that cannot be tested without DNA. This CDR3 comprises 14 residues. Germline loops: CDR1 SGHVS, CDR2 FNYEAQ. CDR3 sequence reads: CASSPWTGREGYTF.

The rearrangement joins TRBV30 to TRBJ2-7; the TRBD2 assignment by TCRdb is unverifiable without DNA. The V gene's germline CDR1 is GTSNPN and CDR2 SVGIG (reference sequence). This CDR3 region has 14 residues. This chain's CDR3 is CAWSILAGGYEQYF.

The CDR3 spells CASATSRGGHGELFF. This sequence joins TRBV19 and TRBJ2-2; TCRdb outputs TRBD2, but without DNA this stays unchecked. This CDR3 region has 15 residues. CDR1 is LNHDA and CDR2 is SQIVND in the germline V gene (reference sequence).

This sequence joins TRBV12-3 or TRBV12-4 and TRBJ2-5; the TRBD1 assignment by TCRdb is unverifiable without DNA. The CDR3 has 13 residues. The CDR3 is CASSFKEGETQYF.

The genes are TRBV10-3 and TRBJ1-1; TCRdb picks TRBD1, but there is no DNA to check that call. From germline, CDR1 is ENHRY and CDR2 SYGVKD. CDR3 length: 15 amino acids. This CDR3 reads CATTGQGASGTEAFF.

This chain joins TRBV6-1 and TRBJ1-1. The germline gives CDR1 MNHNS, CDR2 SASEGT. The CDR3 length is 13 residues. CDR3 sequence reads: CASIRFQNTEAFF.

The J gene is TRBJ2-7, the V gene TRBV27. Germline V gene sequence: CDR1 MNHEY, CDR2 SMNVEV (reference sequence). This CDR3 is 11 amino acids long. The CDR3 protein is CASSHGSEQYF.

CDR3 loop: CASSIYRATYNSPLHF. This chain joins TRBV19 and TRBJ1-6; TCRdb indicates TRBD1, and absent DNA this call remains unverified. Germline-derived CDR1 and CDR2 are LNHDA and SQIVND (reference sequence). This CDR3 comprises 16 residues.